The clone carrying this T cell receptor (beta chain) occurred a few times. The antigen remains undetermined. Germline V gives CDR1 MGHRA, CDR2 YSYEKL. Deletions cut 4 bases from V and 6 bases from J, with 16 bases between. CDR3 length: 15 amino acids. This sample was taken from a study of T-cell reconstitution after alpha-beta-depleted transplantation in children. Findings of the study overall: T cells produced anew were the main source of T-cell counts and diversity one year after transplant. Several hundred expanded graft clones reportedly were the source of alpha-beta T cells about two months after transplant.

Unique molecular identifiers were used to barcode this TCRbeta library. From the PCR reads, TCRdb called clonotypes with MiXCR, one entry per CDR3 protein. The sample yields some 830,000 distinct CDR3 sequences, roughly 15% seen once. The chain combines TRBV4-1 with TRBJ2-4; weak D call: TRBD1 (6 bases). The sequences come from PBMCs, mostly from graft donor cells, collected 360 days after TCRalphabeta/CD19-depleted stem cell transplant. The sequence was collected from a male patient younger than 18 who had a stem cell transplant for acute lymphoblastic leukemia, so the T cells may come from the graft donor. The CDR3 here is CASSPTGNGINIQYF. The CDR3 DNA sequence: TGCGCCAGCAGCCCTACAGGGAACGGCATAAACATTCAGTACTTC.